This TCR beta chain originates from a study of cytomegalovirus exposure and HLA in healthy donors. The length of the CDR3 is 18 residues. PCR involved 60 Vbeta and 13 Jbeta primers. Profiling relied on immunoSEQ multiplex PCR, and the TCRdb table lists in-frame clones only, not all of them. The sample consists of more than 140,000 clones, roughly 80% of them appearing once. Among the donors, all were healthy bone marrow donors. The sequence was collected from a man aged 30 to 45 in good health and CMV-seropositive. Sequenced input: PBMCs. This chain uses TRBV21-1 with TRBJ2-1; the D call of TRBD1 is as the table states it, not checked on the DNA. TRBV21-1 is tagged as a pseudogene. For the CDR3, the DNA is TGTGCCAGCAGCAAAGCGCTATCTGCCGGACAGATACGGGGTGAGCAGTTCTTC. Its protein is CASSKALSAGQIRGEQFF.